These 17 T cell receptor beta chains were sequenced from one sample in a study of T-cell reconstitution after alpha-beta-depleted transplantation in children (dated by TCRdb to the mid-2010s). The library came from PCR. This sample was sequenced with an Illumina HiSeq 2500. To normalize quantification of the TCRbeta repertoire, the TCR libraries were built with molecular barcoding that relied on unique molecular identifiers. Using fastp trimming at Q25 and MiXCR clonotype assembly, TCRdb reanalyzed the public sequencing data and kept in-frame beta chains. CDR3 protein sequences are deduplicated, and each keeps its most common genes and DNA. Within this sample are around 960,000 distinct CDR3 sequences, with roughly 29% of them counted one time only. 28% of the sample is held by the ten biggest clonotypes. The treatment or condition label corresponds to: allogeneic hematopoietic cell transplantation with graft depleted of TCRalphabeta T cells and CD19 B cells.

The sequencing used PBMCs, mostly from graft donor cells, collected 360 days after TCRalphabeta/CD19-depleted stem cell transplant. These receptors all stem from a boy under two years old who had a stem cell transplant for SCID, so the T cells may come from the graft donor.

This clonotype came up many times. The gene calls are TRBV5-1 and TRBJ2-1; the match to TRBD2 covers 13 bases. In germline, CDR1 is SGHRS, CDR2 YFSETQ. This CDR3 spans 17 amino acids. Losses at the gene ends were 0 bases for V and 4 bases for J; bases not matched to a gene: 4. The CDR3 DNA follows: TGCGCCAGCAGCTTGGCGACTAGCGGGGGGTCTTACAATGAGCAGTTCTTC. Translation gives CASSLATSGGSYNEQFF.

In DNA, the CDR3 is TGCGCCAGCAGCTTTGACAGGGCGCAGGGCACTGAAGCTTTCTTT. Encoded protein: CASSFDRAQGTEAFF. This chain links TRBV5-1 with TRBJ1-1; 7 bases are a match to TRBD1. The germline CDR1 and CDR2 sequences are SGHRS and YFSETQ. V dropped 2 bases and J dropped 4; count of bases not matched to a gene: 8. The CDR3 runs 15 residues.

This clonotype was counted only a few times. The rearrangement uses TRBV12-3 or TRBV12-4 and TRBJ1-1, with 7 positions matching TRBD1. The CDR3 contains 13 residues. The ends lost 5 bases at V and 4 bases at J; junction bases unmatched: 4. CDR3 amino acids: CASSTGESTEAFF. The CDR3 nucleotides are TGTGCCAGCAGTACAGGGGAGAGCACTGAAGCTTTCTTT.

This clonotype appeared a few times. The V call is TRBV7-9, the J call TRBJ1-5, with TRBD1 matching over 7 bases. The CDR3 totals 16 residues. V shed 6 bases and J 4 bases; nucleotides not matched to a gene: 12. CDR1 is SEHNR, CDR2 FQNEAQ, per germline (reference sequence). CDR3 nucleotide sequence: TGTGCCAGCAGTCGAAGCAGCGGACAGGATAATCAGCCCCAGCATTTT. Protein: CASSRSSGQDNQPQHF.

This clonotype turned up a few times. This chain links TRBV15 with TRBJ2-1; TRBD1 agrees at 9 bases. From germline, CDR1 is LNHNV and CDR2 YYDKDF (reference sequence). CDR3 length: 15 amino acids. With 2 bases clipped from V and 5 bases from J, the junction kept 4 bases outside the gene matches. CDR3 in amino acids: CATSRTGTGNNEQFF. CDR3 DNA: TGTGCCACCAGCAGAACCGGGACAGGGAACAATGAGCAGTTCTTC.

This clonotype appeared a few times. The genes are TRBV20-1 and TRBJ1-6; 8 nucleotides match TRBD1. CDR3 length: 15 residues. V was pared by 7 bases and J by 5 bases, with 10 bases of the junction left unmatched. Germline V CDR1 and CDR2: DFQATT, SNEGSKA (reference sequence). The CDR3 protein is CSGRQGNGNNSPLHF. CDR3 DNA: TGCAGTGGCCGACAGGGGAACGGCAATAATTCACCCCTCCACTTT.

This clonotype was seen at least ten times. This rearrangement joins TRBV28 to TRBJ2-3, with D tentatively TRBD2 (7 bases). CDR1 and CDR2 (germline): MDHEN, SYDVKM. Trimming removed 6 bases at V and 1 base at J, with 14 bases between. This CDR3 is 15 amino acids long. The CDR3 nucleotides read TGTGCCAGCAGCCCGGGGGGCCGAGGCACAGATACGCAGTATTTT. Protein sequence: CASSPGGRGTDTQYF.

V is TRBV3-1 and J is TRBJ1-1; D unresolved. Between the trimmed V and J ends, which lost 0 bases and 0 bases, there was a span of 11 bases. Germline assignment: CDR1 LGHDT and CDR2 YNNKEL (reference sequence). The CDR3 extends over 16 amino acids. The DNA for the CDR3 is TGTGCCAGCAGCCAAGACCCGGGGAGGTTGAACACTGAAGCTTTCTTT. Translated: CASSQDPGRLNTEAFF. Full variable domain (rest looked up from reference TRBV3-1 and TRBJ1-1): DTAVSQTPKYLVTQMGNDKSIKCEQNLGHDTMYWYKQDSKKFLKIMFSYNNKELIINETVPNRFSPKSPDKAHLNLHINSLELGDSAVYFCASSQDPGRLNTEAFFGQGTRLTVV.

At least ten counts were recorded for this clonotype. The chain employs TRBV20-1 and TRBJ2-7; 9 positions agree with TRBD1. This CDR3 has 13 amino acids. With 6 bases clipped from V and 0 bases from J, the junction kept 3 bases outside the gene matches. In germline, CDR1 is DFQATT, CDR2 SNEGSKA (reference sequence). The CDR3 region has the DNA TGCAGTGCCCGGGACAGGGTCTCCTACGAGCAGTACTTC. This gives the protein CSARDRVSYEQYF.

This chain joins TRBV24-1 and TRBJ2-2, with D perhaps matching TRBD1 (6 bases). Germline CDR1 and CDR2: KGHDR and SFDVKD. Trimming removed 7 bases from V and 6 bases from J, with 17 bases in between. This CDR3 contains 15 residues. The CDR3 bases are TGTGCCACCAGGGCTACAGGGAAGGGCGCCGGGGAGCTGTTTTTT. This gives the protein CATRATGKGAGELFF.

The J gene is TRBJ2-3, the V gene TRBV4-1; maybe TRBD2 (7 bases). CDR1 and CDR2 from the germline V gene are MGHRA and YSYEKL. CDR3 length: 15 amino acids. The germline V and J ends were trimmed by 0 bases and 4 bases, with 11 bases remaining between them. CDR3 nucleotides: TGCGCCAGCAGCCAAGAAGGGGGAGGGTCAGATACGCAGTATTTT. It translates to CASSQEGGGSDTQYF.

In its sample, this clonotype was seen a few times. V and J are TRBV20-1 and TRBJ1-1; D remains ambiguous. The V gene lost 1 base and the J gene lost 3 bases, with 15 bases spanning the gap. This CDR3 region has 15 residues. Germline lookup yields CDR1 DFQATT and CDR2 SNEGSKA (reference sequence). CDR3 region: CSARGGQVLDTEAFF. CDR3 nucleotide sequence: TGCAGTGCTAGAGGGGGTCAGGTTCTCGACACTGAAGCTTTCTTT.

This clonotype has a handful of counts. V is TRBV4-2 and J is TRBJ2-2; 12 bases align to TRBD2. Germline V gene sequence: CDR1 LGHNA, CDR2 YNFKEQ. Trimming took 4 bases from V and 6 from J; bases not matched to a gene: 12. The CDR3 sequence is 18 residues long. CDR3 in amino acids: CASSPFSGTSGRAGELFF. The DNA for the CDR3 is TGTGCCAGCAGCCCTTTTTCGGGGACTAGCGGGCGAGCCGGGGAGCTGTTTTTT.

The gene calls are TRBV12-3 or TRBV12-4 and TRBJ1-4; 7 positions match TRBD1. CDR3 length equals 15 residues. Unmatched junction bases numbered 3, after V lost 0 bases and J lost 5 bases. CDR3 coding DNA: TGTGCCAGCAGTTTAGCGGGACAGACAAATGAAAAACTGTTTTTT. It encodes CASSLAGQTNEKLFF.

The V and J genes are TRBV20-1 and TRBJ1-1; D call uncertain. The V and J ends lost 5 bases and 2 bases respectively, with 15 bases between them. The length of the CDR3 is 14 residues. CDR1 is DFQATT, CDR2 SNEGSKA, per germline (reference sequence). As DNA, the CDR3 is TGCAGTGCTGCTACGGGCGGCCCAAACACTGAAGCTTTCTTT. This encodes CSAATGGPNTEAFF.

Here the CDR3 DNA reads TGCAGCGTTGTGACCGGGACTGAAGCTTTCTTT. Translating gives CSVVTGTEAFF. V and J are TRBV29-1 and TRBJ1-1; no reliable D call. From germline, CDR1 is SQVTM and CDR2 ANQGSEA. V was trimmed by 4 bases and J by 5 bases, leaving 8 bases between them. The CDR3 contains 11 residues.

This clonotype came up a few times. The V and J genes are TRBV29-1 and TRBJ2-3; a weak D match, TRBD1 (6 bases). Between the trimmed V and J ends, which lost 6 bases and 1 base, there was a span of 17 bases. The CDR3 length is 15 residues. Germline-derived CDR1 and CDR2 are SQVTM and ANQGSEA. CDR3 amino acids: CSVRQAGVGTDTQYF. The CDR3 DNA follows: TGCAGCGTAAGACAGGCCGGGGTTGGCACAGATACGCAGTATTTT.